Following are 16 T cell receptor beta chains from one sample sequenced in a study of T cell responses to AZD1222 COVID-19 vaccine. Here immunoSEQ multiplex PCR was the method, and the copy in TCRdb shows in-frame clones only, minus some. This sample carries some 200,000 clones, about 92% of them seen once, and the ten largest clones take over 0.95%. Source: peripheral blood, taken on day 0 of MenACWY control vaccination. The receptors come from an adult in good health.

The chain couples TRBV28 to TRBJ1-4; D ambiguous. Trimming removed 3 bases at V and 4 bases at J, with 6 bases between. From germline, CDR1 is MDHEN and CDR2 SYDVKM. The CDR3 spans 13 residues. The CDR3 nucleotides read TGTGCCAGCAGTTTCCGGTATAATGAAAAACTGTTTTTT. Protein product: CASSFRYNEKLFF.

The gene calls are TRBV5-1 and TRBJ2-2; D remains ambiguous. Trimming stripped 0 bases from V and 6 bases from J, with 9 bases between. CDR3 length: 14 amino acids. From germline, CDR1 is SGHRS and CDR2 YFSETQ. As DNA, the CDR3 is TGCGCCAGCAGCTTGGATGTTTTCGCCGGGGAGCTGTTTTTT. Protein sequence: CASSLDVFAGELFF.

This clone came up once. CDR3 bases: TGTGCCAGTAGTCGAGTGACAGGGATCAGCATCTATGGCTACACCTTC. Translating gives CASSRVTGISIYGYTF. This sequence joins TRBV19 and TRBJ1-2, with 7 bases that match TRBD1. The trim removed 5 bases at V and 4 bases at J, leaving 13 bases unmatched. The CDR3 totals 16 residues. Looked up from germline, CDR1 is LNHDA and CDR2 is SQIVND (reference sequence).

This chain links TRBV27 with TRBJ1-1; D is unclear. CDR3 length: 13 residues. V was clipped by 5 bases and J by 9 bases, with 16 bases between them. CDR1 is MNHEY, CDR2 SMNVEV, per germline (reference sequence). CDR3 region: CASSVTPFGKAFF. DNA of the CDR3: TGTGCCAGCAGTGTGACACCCTTTGGGAAAGCTTTCTTT.

The rearrangement joins TRBV24-1 to TRBJ1-1; the D is unclear. This CDR3 region has 12 residues. The V end was cut by 4 bases, the J end by 5 bases, with 7 bases between. Germline V lookup: CDR1 KGHDR, CDR2 SFDVKD. Written as DNA, the CDR3 is TGTGCCACCAGTGACAAAGAGACTGAAGCTTTCTTT. It specifies CATSDKETEAFF.

The chain links TRBV7-2 to TRBJ1-2; D perhaps matches TRBD1 (5 bases). Trimming shortened V by 5 bases and J by 2 bases, and 15 bases separated the two germline ends. CDR1 and CDR2 (germline): SGHTA, FQGNSA. The CDR3 length is 15 residues. CDR3 loop: CASSLTRQLNYGYTF. CDR3 sequence (DNA): TGTGCCAGCAGCCTTACCCGACAGTTAAACTATGGCTACACCTTC.

The chain employs TRBV6-5 and TRBJ1-2; TRBD1 matches at 7 bases. V was pared by 4 bases and J by 5 bases, with 7 bases of the junction left unmatched. CDR1 MNHEY and CDR2 SVGAGI come from the germline V gene. The CDR3 totals 14 residues. The CDR3 protein is CASSSQTGRYGYTF. For the CDR3, the DNA is TGTGCCAGCAGTTCCCAGACAGGGAGGTATGGCTACACCTTC.

This chain links TRBV7-2 with TRBJ1-1; D gene ambiguous. V was cut by 6 bases and J by 3 bases, with 11 bases left in between. Germline V lookup: CDR1 SGHTA, CDR2 FQGNSA. This CDR3 is built from 13 residues. As DNA, the CDR3 is TGTGCCAGCAGGACCCAGGAGTACACTGAAGCTTTCTTT. This gives the protein CASRTQEYTEAFF.

This chain uses TRBV5-1 with TRBJ1-4; TRBD1 matches 9 bases. Germline CDR1 SGHRS, CDR2 YFSETQ. The CDR3 is made up of 16 amino acids. The V segment lost 4 bases and the J segment 4 bases; nucleotides outside the gene matches: 8. CDR3 amino acids: CASSGGPGQGNEKLFF. The CDR3 DNA sequence: TGCGCCAGCAGCGGGGGACCGGGACAGGGTAATGAAAAACTGTTTTTT.

The rearrangement joins TRBV19 to TRBJ2-7; 9 bases fit TRBD2. V was clipped by 5 bases and J by 12 bases; unmatched bases: 11. Germline V gene lookup returns CDR1 LNHDA and CDR2 SQIVND (reference sequence). CDR3 length: 13 residues. CDR3 DNA sequence: TGTGCCAGTAGTCCGGGACTAGCTGATAGAAGGTACTTC. It encodes CASSPGLADRRYF.

V and J are TRBV12-3 or TRBV12-4 and TRBJ2-5; D ambiguous. V dropped 3 bases and J dropped 3 bases, with 5 bases sitting between them. The CDR3 extends over 12 amino acids. The CDR3 reads CASSFTEETQYF. CDR3 nucleotide sequence: TGTGCCAGCAGTTTTACTGAAGAGACCCAGTACTTC.

V gene TRBV2 combines with J gene TRBJ1-1, with a weak D call TRBD1 (5 bases). The CDR3 totals 14 residues. Germline V CDR1 and CDR2: SNHLY, FYNNEI. V lost 5 bases to trimming and J lost 0 bases, with 10 bases between them. The DNA of the CDR3 is TGTGCCAGCAGTCCAGGGACGGTGAACACTGAAGCTTTCTTT. This encodes CASSPGTVNTEAFF.

This chain connects TRBV29-1 to TRBJ1-5; 7 bases line up with TRBD1. Per the germline V gene, CDR1 is SQVTM and CDR2 is ANQGSEA. V was clipped by 6 bases and J by 3 bases; unmatched bases: 8. This CDR3 comprises 14 residues. CDR3 loop: CSVRQGGSNQPQHF. In nucleotides, the CDR3 is TGCAGCGTCCGACAGGGCGGTTCCAATCAGCCCCAGCATTTT.

The rearrangement joins TRBV7-9 to TRBJ2-5, with 8 bases aligning to TRBD1. CDR1 is SEHNR and CDR2 is FQNEAQ in the germline V gene (reference sequence). The V segment lost 6 bases and the J segment 2 bases; nucleotides outside the gene matches: 14. The CDR3 runs 17 residues. The CDR3 nucleotides are TGTGCCAGCAGACGAGGGGGGACAGGTGGTTATCAAGAGACCCAGTACTTC. Encoded protein: CASRRGGTGGYQETQYF.

V is TRBV28 and J is TRBJ2-1; possibly TRBD2 for D (6 bases). This CDR3 has 12 amino acids. Deletions cut 2 bases from V and 9 bases from J, with 8 bases between. The germline gives CDR1 MDHEN, CDR2 SYDVKM. Here the CDR3 reads CASSLGRGEQFF. As DNA, the CDR3 is TGTGCCAGCAGTTTAGGGCGGGGTGAGCAGTTCTTC.

V is TRBV4-3 and J is TRBJ2-1; D not certain. The CDR3 is 16 amino acids. The ends were cut back, 1 base at V and 0 bases at J, with 10 bases in the middle. The germline CDR1 and CDR2 sequences are LGHNA and YSLEER. CDR3 sequence reads: CASSQGSSSSYNEQFF. The CDR3 region has the DNA TGCGCCAGCAGCCAAGGAAGCAGTAGCTCCTACAATGAGCAGTTCTTC.